Listed here are 15 T cell receptor beta chains from one sample, sequenced in a study of OX40 agonist ivuxolimab in advanced cancers. Profiling relied on immunoSEQ multiplex PCR, and the TCRdb table lists in-frame clones only, not all of them. This table has tens of thousands of clones, about 81% appearing once. The specimen comprised CD4+ or CD8+ T cells sorted from blood, sampled in a trial of the OX40 agonist ivuxolimab. These receptors were taken from an adult with an advanced solid tumor such as melanoma, head and neck, liver or kidney cancer.

This clone was seen just once. V usage is TRBV7-3 and J usage is TRBJ2-4; a possible D gene is TRBD2 (6 bases). The V and J ends lost 2 bases and 2 bases respectively, with 13 bases between them. The CDR3 is 16 amino acids. Germline CDR1 SGHTA, CDR2 FQGTGA. CDR3 loop: CASSLGSGRPKNIQYF. CDR3 nucleotides: TGTGCCAGCAGCTTAGGGTCAGGGAGGCCCAAAAACATTCAGTACTTC. Looking up the rest from reference TRBV7-3 and TRBJ2-4 gives the full variable domain: GAGVSQTPSNKVTEKGKYVELRCDPISGHTALYWYRQSLGQGPEFLIYFQGTGAADDSGLPNDRFFAVRPEGSVSTLKIQRTERGDSAVYLCASSLGSGRPKNIQYFGAGTRLSVL.

V gene TRBV10-3 combines with J gene TRBJ2-7; 10 bases fit TRBD2. The germline V gene encodes CDR1 ENHRY and CDR2 SYGVKD. V trimming: 7 bases; J trimming: 3 bases; junction bases outside the gene matches: 9. The CDR3 extends over 15 amino acids. The CDR3 DNA reads as TGTGCCATCAAGAAAGGGCTAGCGGGAGACTACGAGCAGTACGTC. This gives the protein CAIKKGLAGDYEQYV.

The chain has TRBV28 and TRBJ1-5; D not resolved. Germline CDR1 and CDR2: MDHEN and SYDVKM. V was shortened by 5 bases and J by 7 bases, with 9 bases between the two germline ends. This CDR3 is 12 amino acids long. The CDR3 here is CASSLRGQPQHF. The CDR3 DNA sequence: TGTGCCAGCAGTCTACGAGGCCAGCCCCAGCATTTT.

The rearrangement links TRBV7-3 to TRBJ1-2; maybe TRBD1 (5 bases). Germline assignment: CDR1 SGHTA and CDR2 FQGTGA. The CDR3 totals 15 residues. Between the trimmed V and J ends, which lost 4 bases and 3 bases, there was a span of 15 bases. The DNA of the CDR3 is TGTGCCAGCAGCTCGAAGGGCCCGGGGGACTATGGCTACACCTTC. This codes for CASSSKGPGDYGYTF.

The rearrangement joins TRBV5-6 to TRBJ2-2; D possibly corresponds to TRBD1 (7 bases). The V gene lost 1 base and the J gene lost 4 bases, with 17 bases spanning the gap. This CDR3 is built from 17 residues. Germline CDR1 reads SGHDT; CDR2 reads YYEEEE. CDR3 DNA sequence: TGTGCCAGCAGCTTGTTGTTCGGCCAGGGGGGCACCGGGGAGCTGTTTTTT. This encodes CASSLLFGQGGTGELFF.

Written as DNA, the CDR3 is TGTGCCAGCAAACAGGGCTCTTATGGCTACACCTTC. Translation: CASKQGSYGYTF. The rearrangement links TRBV6-5 to TRBJ1-2; D may be TRBD1 (6 bases). CDR1 MNHEY and CDR2 SVGAGI come from the germline V gene. CDR3 length equals 12 residues. The V end was cut by 7 bases, the J end by 5 bases, with 11 bases between.

This chain joins TRBV7-8 and TRBJ2-5; tentatively, D is TRBD2 (6 bases). Trimming stripped 2 bases from V and 4 bases from J, with 11 bases between. The CDR3 is 14 amino acids. Germline CDR1 is SGHVS and CDR2 is FQNEAQ. The CDR3 region is CASSLRLVGETQYF. The CDR3 nucleotides read TGTGCCAGCAGCTTACGACTAGTAGGAGAGACCCAGTACTTC.

This sequence joins TRBV4-1 and TRBJ1-5, with D perhaps matching TRBD1 (5 bases). V lost 5 bases and J 0 bases, leaving 14 bases between the germline ends. The CDR3 runs 16 residues. CDR1 and CDR2 from the germline V gene are MGHRA and YSYEKL. DNA for the CDR3: TGCGCCAGCAGCTTTACAGGAGACCTTAGCAATCAGCCCCAGCATTTT. Translation gives CASSFTGDLSNQPQHF.

The chain has TRBV5-1 and TRBJ2-1; 7 bases align to TRBD2. The CDR3 contains 14 residues. The germline gives CDR1 SGHRS, CDR2 YFSETQ. Trimming at V came to 4 bases and at J to 2 bases, leaving 3 bases not matched to a gene. This chain's CDR3 is CASSGGSPYNEQFF. CDR3 in DNA: TGCGCCAGCAGCGGCGGGAGTCCCTACAATGAGCAGTTCTTC.

This clone turned up a few times. The chain carries TRBV6-5 and TRBJ1-5; D is perhaps TRBD1 (5 bases). The CDR3 loop spans 16 amino acids. Germline assignment: CDR1 MNHEY and CDR2 SVGAGI. Between the trimmed V and J ends, which lost 3 bases and 7 bases, there was a span of 19 bases. DNA for the CDR3: TGTGCCAGCAGTTATACCGGGACCGGAATATCCCAGCCCCAGCATTTT. Its protein product is CASSYTGTGISQPQHF.

The chain has TRBV5-1 and TRBJ2-3; 10 positions match TRBD2. Germline V CDR1 and CDR2: SGHRS, YFSETQ. The trim removed 2 bases at V and 4 bases at J, leaving 7 bases unmatched. The CDR3 has 16 residues. CDR3 sequence reads: CASSLGGTSGADTQYF. As DNA, the CDR3 is TGCGCCAGCAGCTTAGGAGGAACTAGCGGGGCAGATACGCAGTATTTT.

The J gene is TRBJ2-7, the V gene TRBV27; D gene uncertain. V was cut by 2 bases and J by 1 base, with 12 bases left in between. CDR1 and CDR2 (germline): MNHEY, SMNVEV (reference sequence). CDR3 length: 15 residues. In DNA form, the CDR3 reads TGTGCCAGCAGTTTAATGATAGGCGGATCCTACGAGCAGTACTTC. It codes for CASSLMIGGSYEQYF.

The V gene is TRBV4-1, the J gene TRBJ1-1, with D possibly being TRBD1 (6 bases). V gave up 1 base and J gave up 5 bases, with 17 bases separating them. CDR1 and CDR2 from the germline V gene are MGHRA and YSYEKL. The CDR3 has 16 amino acids. The CDR3, as DNA: TGCGCCAGCAGCCAAGGGTTAGAAGGGGGGGGAACTGAAGCTTTCTTT. It yields the protein CASSQGLEGGGTEAFF.

There are a few counts of this clone. The chain couples TRBV5-6 to TRBJ2-2; 8 bases match TRBD2. CDR3 length: 16 residues. The V gene's germline CDR1 is SGHDT and CDR2 YYEEEE. With V trimmed by 2 bases and J by 5 bases, 8 bases remained unmatched. CDR3 sequence (DNA): TGTGCCAGCAGCTTTGGGGCGGGAGGCGGAACCGGGGAGCTGTTTTTT. This sequence encodes CASSFGAGGGTGELFF.

This clone was counted a single time. V is TRBV6-1 and J is TRBJ1-2, with a weak D call TRBD1 (5 bases). The CDR3 covers 14 residues. Germline CDR1 reads MNHNS; CDR2 reads SASEGT. The V end was cut by 6 bases, the J end by 8 bases, with 19 bases between. The CDR3 coding sequence is TGTGCCAGCAGGAATACAGGTGCCCTTTGGGGCTACACCTTC. Translated, it gives CASRNTGALWGYTF.